This T cell receptor (beta chain) was profiled in a study of identical twins. Regarding the study as a whole: Twins shared beta out-of-frame sequences in excess, but this excess was weaker. Within cord blood, abundant beta clonotypes carried fewer insertions, but memory repertoires showed no such trend.

The table lists this clonotype with many counts. Its antigen remains unknown. Germline assignment: CDR1 DFQATT and CDR2 SNEGSKA (reference sequence). The CDR3 contains 13 residues. Trimming stripped 4 bases from V and 2 bases from J, with 12 bases between. Template switching added a universal primer binding site, and final cDNA carried unique molecular identifiers. TCRdb reanalysed the 5' RACE reads using MiXCR and keeps one entry per CDR3 protein. The sample carries 350,000 or so distinct CDR3 sequences, 9% to 15% recorded once. This sample also appeared in a second study, on yellow fever vaccine responses in identical twins. That source adds: Twins reportedly appeared to share part of their vaccine T cell response while keeping part individual.

The chain has TRBV20-1 and TRBJ2-7; possible D gene TRBD1, 6 bases. Sample: CD8+ T cells sorted from blood. The clonotype comes from a woman aged 18-35 years in good health. CDR3 amino acids: CSATEGDTYEQYF. The CDR3 region has the DNA TGCAGTGCTACGGAAGGGGACACCTACGAGCAGTACTTC.